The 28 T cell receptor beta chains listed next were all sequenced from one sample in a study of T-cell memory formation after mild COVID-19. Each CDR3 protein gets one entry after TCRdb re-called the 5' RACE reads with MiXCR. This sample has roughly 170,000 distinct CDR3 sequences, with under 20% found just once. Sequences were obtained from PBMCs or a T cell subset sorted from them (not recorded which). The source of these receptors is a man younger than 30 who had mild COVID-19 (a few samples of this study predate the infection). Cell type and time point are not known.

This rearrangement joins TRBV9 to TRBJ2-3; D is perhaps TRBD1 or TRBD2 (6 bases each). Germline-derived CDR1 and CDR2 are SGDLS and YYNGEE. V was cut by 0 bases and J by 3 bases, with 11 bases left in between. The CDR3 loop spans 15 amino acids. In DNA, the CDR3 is TGTGCCAGCAGCGTAGCGGGGGCGATTACAGATACGCAGTATTTT. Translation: CASSVAGAITDTQYF.

CDR3 nucleotide sequence: TGCAGTGCTAGCGACGGGGGAGAGGATACGCAGTATTTT. Its translation: CSASDGGEDTQYF. The rearrangement uses TRBV20-1 and TRBJ2-3, with D tentatively TRBD2 (6 bases). CDR1 and CDR2 (germline): DFQATT, SNEGSKA (reference sequence). V gave up 3 bases and J gave up 6 bases, with 13 bases separating them. The CDR3 has 13 residues.

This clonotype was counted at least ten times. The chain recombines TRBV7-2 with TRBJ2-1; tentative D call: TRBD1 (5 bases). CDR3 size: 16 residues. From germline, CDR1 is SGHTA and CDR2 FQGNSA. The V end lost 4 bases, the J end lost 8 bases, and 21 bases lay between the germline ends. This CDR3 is CASSSTQGGPRDEQFF. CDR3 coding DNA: TGTGCCAGCAGCTCCACCCAGGGCGGCCCCAGGGATGAGCAGTTCTTC. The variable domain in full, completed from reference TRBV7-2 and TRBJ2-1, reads GAGVSQSPSNKVTEKGKDVELRCDPISGHTALYWYRQSLGQGLEFLIYFQGNSAPDKSGLPSDRFSAERTGGSVSTLTIQRTQQEDSAVYLCASSSTQGGPRDEQFFGPGTRLTVL.

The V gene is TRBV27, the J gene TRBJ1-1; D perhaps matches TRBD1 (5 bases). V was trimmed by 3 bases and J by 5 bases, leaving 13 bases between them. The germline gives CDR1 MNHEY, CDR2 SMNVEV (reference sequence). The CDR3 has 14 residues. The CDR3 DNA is TGTGCCAGCAGTTTCGGACTCAGGGAAACTGAAGCTTTCTTT. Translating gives CASSFGLRETEAFF.

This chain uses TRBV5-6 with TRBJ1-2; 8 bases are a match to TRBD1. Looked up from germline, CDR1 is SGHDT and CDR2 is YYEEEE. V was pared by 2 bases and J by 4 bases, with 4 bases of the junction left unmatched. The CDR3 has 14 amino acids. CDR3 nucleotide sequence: TGTGCCAGCAGCTTAGGCGACAGGGGCTATGGCTACACCTTC. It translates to CASSLGDRGYGYTF.

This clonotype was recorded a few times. CDR3 sequence reads: CASSLATDYGYTF. CDR3 DNA sequence: TGTGCCAGCAGCTTAGCCACGGACTATGGCTACACCTTC. The V gene is TRBV7-2, the J gene TRBJ1-2; no clear D gene. CDR1 SGHTA and CDR2 FQGNSA come from the germline V gene. This CDR3 has 13 residues. The V gene lost 0 bases and the J gene lost 3 bases, with 5 bases spanning the gap.

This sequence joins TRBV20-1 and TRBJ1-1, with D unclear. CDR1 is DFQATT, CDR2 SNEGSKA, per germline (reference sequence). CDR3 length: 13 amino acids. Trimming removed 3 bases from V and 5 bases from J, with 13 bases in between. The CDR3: CSASAGFMTEAFF. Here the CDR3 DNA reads TGCAGTGCTAGTGCGGGGTTTATGACTGAAGCTTTCTTT.

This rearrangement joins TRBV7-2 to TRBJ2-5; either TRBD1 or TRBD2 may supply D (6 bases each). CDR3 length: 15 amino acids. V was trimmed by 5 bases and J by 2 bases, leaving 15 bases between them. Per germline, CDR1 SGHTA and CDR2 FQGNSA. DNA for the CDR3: TGTGCCAGCAGCCCAACGGGGGCGGGGCAAGAGACCCAGTACTTC. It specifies CASSPTGAGQETQYF.

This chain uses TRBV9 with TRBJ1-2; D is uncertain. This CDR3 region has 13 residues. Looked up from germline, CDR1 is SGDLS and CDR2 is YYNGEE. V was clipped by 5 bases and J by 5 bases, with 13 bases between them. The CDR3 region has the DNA TGTGCCAGCAGGAAGAACGACGGGTATGGCTACACCTTC. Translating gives CASRKNDGYGYTF.

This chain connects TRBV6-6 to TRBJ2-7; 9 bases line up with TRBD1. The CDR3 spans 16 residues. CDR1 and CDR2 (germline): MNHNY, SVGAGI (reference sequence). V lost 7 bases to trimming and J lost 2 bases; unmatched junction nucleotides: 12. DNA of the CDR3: TGTGCCAGCACTGACATCGGGACAGGGCTACCCTACGAGCAGTACTTC. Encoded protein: CASTDIGTGLPYEQYF.

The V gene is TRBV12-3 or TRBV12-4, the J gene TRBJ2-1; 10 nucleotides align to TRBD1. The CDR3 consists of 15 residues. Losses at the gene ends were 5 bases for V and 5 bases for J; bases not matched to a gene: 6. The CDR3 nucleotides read TGTGCCAGCAGTAAGACAGGGGGCAGGGACAATGAGCAGTTCTTC. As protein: CASSKTGGRDNEQFF.

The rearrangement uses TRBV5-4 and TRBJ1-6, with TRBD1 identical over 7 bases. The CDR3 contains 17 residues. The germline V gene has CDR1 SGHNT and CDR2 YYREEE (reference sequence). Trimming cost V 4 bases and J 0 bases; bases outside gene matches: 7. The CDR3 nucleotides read TGTGCCAGCAGCCTGGGACAGTCGAGCTCCTATAATTCACCCCTCCACTTT. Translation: CASSLGQSSSYNSPLHF.

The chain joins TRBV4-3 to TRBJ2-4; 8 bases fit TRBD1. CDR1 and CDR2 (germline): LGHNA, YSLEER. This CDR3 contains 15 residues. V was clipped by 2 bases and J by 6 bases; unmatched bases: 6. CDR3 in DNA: TGCGCCAGCAGCCAACAGGGGGCTACCCGAAACATTCAGTACTTC. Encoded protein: CASSQQGATRNIQYF.

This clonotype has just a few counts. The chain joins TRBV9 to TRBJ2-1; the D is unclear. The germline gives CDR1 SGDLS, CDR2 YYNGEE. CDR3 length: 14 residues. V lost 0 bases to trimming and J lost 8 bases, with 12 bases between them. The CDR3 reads CASSVAPGLDEQFF. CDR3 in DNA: TGTGCCAGCAGCGTAGCTCCCGGGCTCGATGAGCAGTTCTTC.

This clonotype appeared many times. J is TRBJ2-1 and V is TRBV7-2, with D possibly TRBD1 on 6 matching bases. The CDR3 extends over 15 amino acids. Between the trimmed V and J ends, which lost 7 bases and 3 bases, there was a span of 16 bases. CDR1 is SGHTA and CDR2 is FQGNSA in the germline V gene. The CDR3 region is CASTIPRGFYNEQFF. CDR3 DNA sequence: TGTGCCAGCACCATCCCAAGGGGGTTCTACAATGAGCAGTTCTTC.

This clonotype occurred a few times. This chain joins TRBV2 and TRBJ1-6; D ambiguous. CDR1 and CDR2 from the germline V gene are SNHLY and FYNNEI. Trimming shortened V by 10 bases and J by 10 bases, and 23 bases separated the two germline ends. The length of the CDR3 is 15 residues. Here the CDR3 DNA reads TGTGCCACCAAACGCTTCGGGGAGGCGTTATCACCCCTCCACTTT. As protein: CATKRFGEALSPLHF.

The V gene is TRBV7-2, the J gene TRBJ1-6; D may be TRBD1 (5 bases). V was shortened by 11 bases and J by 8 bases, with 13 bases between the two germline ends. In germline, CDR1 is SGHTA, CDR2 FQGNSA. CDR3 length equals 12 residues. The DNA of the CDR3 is TGTGCCGTAGGGGCACAGTATTCACCCCTCCACTTT. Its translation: CAVGAQYSPLHF.

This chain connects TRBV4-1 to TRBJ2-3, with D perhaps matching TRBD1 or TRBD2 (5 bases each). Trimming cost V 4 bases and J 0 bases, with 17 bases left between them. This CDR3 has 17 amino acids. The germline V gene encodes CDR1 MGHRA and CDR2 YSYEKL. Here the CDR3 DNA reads TGCGCCAGCAGCCTCCTTCAGGGACCCCCTAGCACAGATACGCAGTATTTT. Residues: CASSLLQGPPSTDTQYF.

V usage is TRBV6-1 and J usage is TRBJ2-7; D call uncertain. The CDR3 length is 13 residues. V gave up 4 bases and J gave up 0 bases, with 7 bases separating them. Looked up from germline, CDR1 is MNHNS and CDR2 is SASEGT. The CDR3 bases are TGTGCCAGCAGTGTCCAAAGCTCCTACGAGCAGTACGTC. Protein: CASSVQSSYEQYV.

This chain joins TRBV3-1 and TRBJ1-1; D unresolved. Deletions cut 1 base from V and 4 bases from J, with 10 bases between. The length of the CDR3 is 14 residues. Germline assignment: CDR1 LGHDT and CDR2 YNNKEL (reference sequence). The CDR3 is CASSQASISTEAFF. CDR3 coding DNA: TGTGCCAGCAGCCAAGCGTCTATAAGCACTGAAGCTTTCTTT.

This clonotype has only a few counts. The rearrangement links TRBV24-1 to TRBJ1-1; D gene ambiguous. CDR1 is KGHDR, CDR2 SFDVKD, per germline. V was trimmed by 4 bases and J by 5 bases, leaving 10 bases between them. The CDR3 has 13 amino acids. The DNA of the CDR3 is TGTGCCACCAGTGAGCCAGGAGGGACTGAAGCTTTCTTT. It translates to CATSEPGGTEAFF.

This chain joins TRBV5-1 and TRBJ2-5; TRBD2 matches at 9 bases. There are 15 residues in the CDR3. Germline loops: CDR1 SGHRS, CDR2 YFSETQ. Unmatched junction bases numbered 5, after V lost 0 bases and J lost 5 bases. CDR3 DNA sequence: TGCGCCAGCAGCTTGGGGCGGGGGGGCTTCGAGACCCAGTACTTC. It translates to CASSLGRGGFETQYF.

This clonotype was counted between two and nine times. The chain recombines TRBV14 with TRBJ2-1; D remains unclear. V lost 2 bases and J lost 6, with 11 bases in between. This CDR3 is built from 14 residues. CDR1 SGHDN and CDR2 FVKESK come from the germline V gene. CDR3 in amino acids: CASSQTKGLNEQFF. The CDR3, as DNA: TGTGCCAGCAGCCAAACCAAGGGCCTCAATGAGCAGTTCTTC. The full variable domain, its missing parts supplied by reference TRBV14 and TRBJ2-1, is EAGVTQFPSHSVIEKGQTVTLRCDPISGHDNLYWYRRVMGKEIKFLLHFVKESKQDESGMPNNRFLAERTGGTYSTLKVQPAELEDSGVYFCASSQTKGLNEQFFGPGTRLTVL.

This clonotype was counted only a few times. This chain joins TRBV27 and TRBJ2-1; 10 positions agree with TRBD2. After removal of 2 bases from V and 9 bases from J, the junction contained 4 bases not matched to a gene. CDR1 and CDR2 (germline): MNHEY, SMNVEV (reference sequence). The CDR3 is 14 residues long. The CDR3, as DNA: TGTGCCAGCAGTTTACAATCTAGCGGGGGTGAGCAGTTCTTC. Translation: CASSLQSSGGEQFF.

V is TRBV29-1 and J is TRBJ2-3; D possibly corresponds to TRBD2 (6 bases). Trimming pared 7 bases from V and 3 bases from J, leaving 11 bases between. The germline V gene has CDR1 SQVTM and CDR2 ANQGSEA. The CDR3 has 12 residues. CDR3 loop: CSAARGTDTQYF. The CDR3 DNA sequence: TGCAGCGCCGCCCGGGGGACAGATACGCAGTATTTT.

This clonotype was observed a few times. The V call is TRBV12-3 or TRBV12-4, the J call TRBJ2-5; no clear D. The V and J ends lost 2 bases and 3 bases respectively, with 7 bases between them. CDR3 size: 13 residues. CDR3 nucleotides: TGTGCCAGCAGTTTACTCAGGAAAGAGACCCAGTACTTC. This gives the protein CASSLLRKETQYF.

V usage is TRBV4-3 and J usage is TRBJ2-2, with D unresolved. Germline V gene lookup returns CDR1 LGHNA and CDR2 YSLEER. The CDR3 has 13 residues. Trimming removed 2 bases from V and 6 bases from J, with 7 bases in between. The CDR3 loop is CASSQSFAGELFF. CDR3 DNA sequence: TGCGCCAGCAGCCAAAGTTTCGCCGGGGAGCTGTTTTTT.

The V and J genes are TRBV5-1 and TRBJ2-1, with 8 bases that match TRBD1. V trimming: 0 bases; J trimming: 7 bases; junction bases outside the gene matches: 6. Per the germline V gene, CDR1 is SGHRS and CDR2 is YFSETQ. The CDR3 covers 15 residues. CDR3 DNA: TGCGCCAGCAGCTTGGCCAGGACAGGGCGGAATGAGCAGTTCTTC. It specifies CASSLARTGRNEQFF.